A single sample is the source of the 20 T cell receptor beta chains below, sequenced in a study of cytomegalovirus exposure and HLA in healthy donors. A multiplex PCR was run with 60 Vbeta primers and 13 Jbeta primers. Measured with immunoSEQ multiplex PCR; TCRdb has only the in-frame clones, and not every one. This listing includes about 170,000 clones. The specimen was PBMCs. Receptors originate from a woman aged 55-70 years in good health and CMV-seronegative.

The chain has TRBV5-1 and TRBJ2-2; D may be TRBD2 (5 bases). The CDR3 consists of 15 residues. The V gene lost 4 bases and the J gene lost 5 bases, with 15 bases spanning the gap. Germline CDR1 SGHRS, CDR2 YFSETQ. The CDR3 here is CASSPDFPGTGELFF. In nucleotides, the CDR3 is TGCGCCAGCAGCCCGGACTTCCCGGGGACCGGGGAGCTGTTTTTT. Together with reference TRBV5-1 and TRBJ2-2, the CDR3 gives the full variable domain: KAGVTQTPRYLIKTRGQQVTLSCSPISGHRSVSWYQQTPGQGLQFLFEYFSETQRNKGNFPGRFSGRQFSNSRSEMNVSTLELGDSALYLCASSPDFPGTGELFFGEGSRLTVL.

The rearrangement uses TRBV5-1 and TRBJ2-7, with D perhaps TRBD2 (5 bases). Trimming stripped 6 bases from V and 5 bases from J, with 15 bases between. Germline values: CDR1 SGHRS, CDR2 YFSETQ. The CDR3 has 13 amino acids. CDR3 bases: TGCGCCAGCAAGCTTGAGGTGAGGGACGAGCAGTACTTC. Residues: CASKLEVRDEQYF.

This chain links TRBV2 with TRBJ1-2; no clear D gene. CDR1 and CDR2 from the germline V gene are SNHLY and FYNNEI. The length of the CDR3 is 15 residues. V lost 6 bases, J lost 4 bases, and 18 bases lay in between. The CDR3 nucleotides are TGTGCCAGCAGGGGCGGGAGGTCGGGAGCCTATGGCTACACCTTC. This sequence encodes CASRGGRSGAYGYTF.

CDR3 DNA sequence: TGTGCCAGTATCACTAGATTAGAGGACGAAGAGACCCAGTACTTC. It is translated as CASITRLEDEETQYF. This chain joins TRBV19 and TRBJ2-5, with D maybe TRBD2 (5 bases). Germline V gene data show CDR1 as LNHDA and CDR2 as SQIVND (reference sequence). This CDR3 is 15 amino acids long. V shed 7 bases and J shed 3 bases, with 18 bases lying between them.

This chain connects TRBV9 to TRBJ1-4; TRBD1 matches 8 bases. CDR1 and CDR2 (germline): SGDLS, YYNGEE. The V gene end was trimmed by 0 bases and the J gene end by 10 bases; junction bases not matched to a gene: 2. The CDR3 loop spans 13 amino acids. The CDR3 sequence is CASSVDGTGKLFF. In DNA form, the CDR3 reads TGTGCCAGCAGCGTAGACGGGACAGGAAAACTGTTTTTT.

The CDR3 reads CAAGWGTGELFF. As DNA, the CDR3 is TGTGCCGCAGGGTGGGGCACCGGGGAGCTGTTTTTT. V is TRBV2 and J is TRBJ2-2; D might be TRBD1 (5 bases). Per germline, CDR1 SNHLY and CDR2 FYNNEI. The CDR3 runs to 12 residues. V was clipped by 11 bases and J by 4 bases, with 11 bases between them.

V is TRBV7-3 and J is TRBJ2-2; D remains ambiguous. Germline CDR1 reads SGHTA; CDR2 reads FQGTGA. With 3 bases removed from V and 0 bases from J, the gap between germline ends came to 5 bases. The length of the CDR3 is 14 residues. CDR3 DNA sequence: TGTGCCAGCAGCTTGCTACCGAACACCGGGGAGCTGTTTTTT. This codes for CASSLLPNTGELFF.

The rearrangement uses TRBV9 and TRBJ1-3, with D unresolved. The CDR3 is 13 amino acids. Trimming took 3 bases from V and 4 from J, leaving 8 bases between them. Germline lookup yields CDR1 SGDLS and CDR2 YYNGEE. As DNA, the CDR3 is TGTGCCAGCAGCGAGCCCCTGGGAAACACCATATATTTT. Its translation: CASSEPLGNTIYF.

The genes are TRBV5-6 and TRBJ2-1, with 10 bases aligning to TRBD2. Germline CDR1 is SGHDT and CDR2 is YYEEEE. With 2 bases clipped from V and 7 bases from J, the junction kept 6 bases outside the gene matches. The CDR3 covers 15 residues. CDR3 sequence: CASSFGLAESNEQFF. CDR3 bases: TGTGCCAGCAGCTTTGGACTAGCGGAGTCAAATGAGCAGTTCTTC.

J is TRBJ2-2 and V is TRBV19; TRBD2 matches at 11 bases. Losses at the gene ends were 11 bases for V and 3 bases for J; bases not matched to a gene: 8. Germline-derived CDR1 and CDR2 are LNHDA and SQIVND (reference sequence). This CDR3 spans 15 amino acids. The CDR3 DNA follows: TGTGCCTCTAGCGGGGGGTCAATCTACACCGGGGAGCTGTTTTTT. Protein: CASSGGSIYTGELFF.

This chain connects TRBV2 to TRBJ2-3; the D is unclear. The ends were cut back, 5 bases at V and 2 bases at J, with 8 bases in the middle. Germline V gene lookup returns CDR1 SNHLY and CDR2 FYNNEI. The CDR3 length is 13 residues. Here the CDR3 reads CASSSYYTDTQYF. Written as DNA, the CDR3 is TGTGCCAGCAGTTCGTATTACACAGATACGCAGTATTTT.

The rearrangement links TRBV7-3 to TRBJ1-3; TRBD1 might be the D (6 bases). The CDR3 has 13 residues. Trimming cost V 3 bases and J 4 bases, with 7 bases left between them. The germline gives CDR1 SGHTA, CDR2 FQGTGA. CDR3 protein: CASSFGQGNTIYF. The CDR3 DNA is TGTGCCAGCAGCTTTGGACAGGGAAACACCATATATTTT.

This chain links TRBV6-5 with TRBJ2-2, with a weak D call TRBD1 (6 bases). The CDR3 contains 16 residues. Trimming pared 0 bases from V and 1 base from J, leaving 9 bases between. The germline V gene has CDR1 MNHEY and CDR2 SVGAGI. The CDR3 DNA sequence: TGTGCCAGCAGTTACTCGACGGGACAGAACACCGGGGAGCTGTTTTTT. Its translation: CASSYSTGQNTGELFF.

The genes are TRBV7-9 and TRBJ1-4; D is perhaps TRBD1 (5 bases). The CDR3 consists of 14 residues. Trimming left V 5 bases short and J 8 bases short, with 15 bases between. Germline CDR1 and CDR2: SEHNR and FQNEAQ (reference sequence). The chain's CDR3 is CASSRGLIPEKLFF. CDR3 in DNA: TGTGCCAGCAGCCGGGGACTTATCCCCGAAAAACTGTTTTTT.

Here the CDR3 reads CASSPSTSGSLETQYF. In DNA form, the CDR3 reads TGTGCCAGCAGCCCCTCGACTAGCGGGAGTTTGGAGACCCAGTACTTC. This chain uses TRBV11-3 with TRBJ2-5; 12 bases fit TRBD2. Germline assignment: CDR1 SGHNT and CDR2 YENEEA. CDR3 length: 16 residues. The J segment lost 5 bases and the V segment lost 5 bases, leaving 9 bases of the junction unmatched. Full variable domain (remainder filled in from reference TRBV11-3 and TRBJ2-5): EAGVVQSPRYKIIEKKQPVAFWCNPISGHNTLYWYLQNLGQGPELLIRYENEEAVDDSQLPKDRFSAERLKGVDSTLKIQPAELGDSAVYLCASSPSTSGSLETQYFGPGTRLLVL.

V is TRBV2 and J is TRBJ2-7; TRBD1 might be the D (6 bases). The germline gives CDR1 SNHLY, CDR2 FYNNEI. There are 15 residues in the CDR3. V lost 9 bases, J lost 6 bases, and 24 bases lay in between. CDR3 bases: TGTGCCAGGACACCAGAGGCCTCAGGACAGACCGAGCAGTACTTC. This codes for CARTPEASGQTEQYF.

J is TRBJ1-5 and V is TRBV7-3; D is uncertain. CDR3 length: 13 residues. Germline-derived CDR1 and CDR2 are SGHTA and FQGTGA. V was cut by 3 bases and J by 7 bases, with 10 bases left in between. This CDR3 reads CASSLQAGQPQHF. The CDR3 DNA reads TGTGCCAGCAGCTTGCAGGCTGGGCAGCCCCAGCATTTT.

The V and J genes are TRBV27 and TRBJ2-2, with D perhaps TRBD1 (6 bases). Trimming took 9 bases from V and 2 from J, leaving 16 bases between them. Germline V CDR1 and CDR2: MNHEY, SMNVEV (reference sequence). The CDR3 is 15 residues long. The CDR3 is CARPKGTPNTGELFF. For the CDR3, the DNA is TGTGCCAGACCCAAAGGGACACCTAACACCGGGGAGCTGTTTTTT.

The gene calls are TRBV10-3 and TRBJ2-3, with TRBD2 matching over 10 bases. The CDR3 totals 15 residues. Germline V gives CDR1 ENHRY, CDR2 SYGVKD. J gave up 2 bases and V 3 bases, and 2 bases lay outside the gene matches. CDR3 DNA sequence: TGTGCCATCAGTGAAGGGACTAGCGCCACAGATACGCAGTATTTT. It specifies CAISEGTSATDTQYF.

The J gene is TRBJ1-3, the V gene TRBV20-1, with unresolved D. Trimming left V 2 bases short and J 7 bases short, with 6 bases between. The CDR3 contains 11 residues. Germline V gene data show CDR1 as DFQATT and CDR2 as SNEGSKA (reference sequence). CDR3 protein: CSARYGNTIYF. CDR3 nucleotide sequence: TGCAGTGCTAGATACGGGAACACCATATATTTT.